This TCR beta chain was found in a study of shared clonotypes between healthy human individuals (TCRdb year 2020). Concerning the study at large: The cohort included three men and a couple of women between 18 and 49 years of age. Blood TCR repertoires of a handful of healthy adults were deeply sequenced to estimate repertoire size and the extent of clonotype sharing between individuals. To increase sequencing depth and limit assay-specific biases, TCR repertoire library preparation and sequencing were carried out by different laboratories using diverse techniques. Each donor's leukapheresis produced roughly between roughly 0.85 and 10 billion PBMCs. For each donor, CD4 naive and CD4 memory were each run on three plates, CD8 naive on two plates, and CD8 memory on one plate.

Points on this clone: What antigen it recognizes has not been identified. Base qualities are not provided; no much larger clone lies one nucleotide away.

From the germline V gene, CDR1 is MNHNS and CDR2 is SASEGT. The CDR3 goes from the cysteine to the phenylalanine over 13 residues. The DNA shown is the 39-base CDR3, in frame from base 1. V sheds 8 bases and J sheds 3 bases, leaving 14 bases between their ends. Using the deep immunoSEQ assay, multiplex PCR amplified TCR CDR3 regions from genomic DNA. Genomic DNA extracted from each cell subset was distributed evenly over all wells of several immunoSEQ 96-well plates, and each plate served as one replicate. Each replicate PCR for sorted subsets received roughly 200 ng genomic DNA, equal to roughly 30,000 T cell genomes. Purified libraries were measured with a Qubit 3.0 fluorometer, size-checked on a Bioanalyzer 2100, and measured again with the KAPA Library Quantification kit. Every immunoSEQ 96-well plate was sequenced on a dedicated single-read 150-cycle Illumina NextSeq 550 flow cell. The authors' analysis ran thus. The immunoSEQ output contained only junctional sequences without quality scores, so filtering could not match that applied to full-length reads. To assign V/J genes and CDR3, sequences were annotated using PyIR, a Python wrapper for IgBLAST v1.9, with IMGT germline references. Reads were filtered out if the reads had weak V/J assignments (E-value above 1e-6), no CDR3, stop codons, out-of-frame junctions, or ambiguous translated residues. A V3J clonotype was defined by an identical inferred V gene, J gene, and CDR3 amino acid sequence. To compute the percentage overlap between repertoires, the number of shared unique clonotypes was divided by the size of the smaller repertoire. Repertoire richness was assessed with RTK rarefaction, the Chao1 estimator, and Recon v2.1 estimates of unobserved clonotypes. OLGA was used to compute generation probabilities for all TCRbeta clonotypes that the gDNA method yielded from a handful of donors. This is the immuneACCESS table as TCRdb keeps it, with only in-frame sequences that have V and J called. A part of the clones is gone; compared with another copy, unresolved V genes explain less than half, and the rest is unexplained. V, J and clone size were drawn from that table, and D and trimming were deduced from the DNA. This sample is represented by roughly 2.2 million clones; around 90% of them were singletons. Together, the top ten hold roughly 0.34% of the sample.

Findings and caveats that apply to the study as a whole: Only blood was sampled, and tissue TCR repertoires likely differ from those in blood. Larger estimated clonotype richness was generally found for naive subsets than for memory subsets. Sharing across a handful of donors was observed for about 5% of naive CD4, less than 4% of naive CD8, 2.3% of memory CD4, and about 0.4% of memory CD8 clonotypes. Incomplete sequencing was indicated by rarefaction of sorted-subset datasets, despite the large sequencing depth. Based on pairwise subsampling, the degree of clonotype sharing among donors was expected to be affected by sequencing depth. Compared with non-shared clonotypes, clonotypes shared by all four sorted-subset donors had higher generation probabilities. Because the study included a small number of donors, the genetic and exposure-history diversity represented was limited.

Healthy HIV-negative adults with no recently reported acute infections or vaccinations were included as donors. All donors were Caucasian adults living in Nashville, Tennessee, USA. CD4+ T cells were enriched by magnetic negative selection, after which naive cells were positively selected on CD45RA and the negative fraction was taken as the memory subset. Blood was collected by leukapheresis, and PBMCs were isolated by Ficoll-Histopaque density gradient centrifugation and then cryopreserved in liquid nitrogen vapor phase. Analytical flow cytometry was used to check the purity and quantity of every magnetically sorted T cell population. Each sorted fraction had its genomic DNA isolated and then quantified by UV absorbance on a Nanodrop 2000c.

The clonotype comes from a man aged 18-30 years in good health. Some clones in this sample may be carry-over from other donors' samples. Sequenced: naive CD4+ T cells from PBMCs. According to the study, the label for this sample's cell subset or site signals: CD45RA+ positively selected. Rearrangement joined TRBV6-1 to TRBJ2-7, and possibly TRBD2, on 5 matching bases. The CDR3 region: CASAEIRGYEQYF. The DNA is TGTGCCAGCGCGGAGATCCGGGGCTACGAGCAGTACTTC.